This TCR beta chain was obtained from a study of shared clonotypes between healthy human individuals (TCRdb year 2020). In terms of the full investigation: A couple of women and a few men aged 18 to 49 years were included in the cohort. Per donor, three plates each were used for CD4 naive and CD4 memory, two for CD8 naive, and one for CD8 memory. Blood TCR repertoires of roughly five healthy adults were deeply sequenced to estimate repertoire size and the extent of clonotype sharing between individuals. To increase sequencing depth and limit assay-specific biases, different laboratories used diverse techniques to prepare libraries and sequence TCR repertoires. Per donor, leukapheresis produced somewhere between about 0.85 and 9.5 billion PBMCs.

Using the deep immunoSEQ assay, multiplex PCR amplified TCR CDR3 regions from genomic DNA. Genomic DNA extracted from each cell subset was distributed evenly over all wells of several immunoSEQ 96-well plates, and each plate served as one replicate. For sorted subsets, around 200 ng genomic DNA, equal to 30,000 or so T cell genomes, was loaded into each replicate PCR. Purified libraries were quantified with a Qubit 3.0 fluorometer, sized on a Bioanalyzer 2100, and re-quantified with the KAPA Library Quantification kit. A separate single-read 150-cycle Illumina NextSeq 550 flow cell was used to sequence each immunoSEQ 96-well plate. The source study handled its data this way. Because only junctional sequences without quality scores were contained in the immunoSEQ output, filtering matching that applied to full-length reads could not be performed. Sequences were annotated with PyIR, a Python wrapper for IgBLAST v1.9, and V/J genes and CDR3 were assigned using IMGT germline references. Any read was removed if the V/J assignment was weak (E-value above 1e-6), the CDR3 was missing, or the read contained stop codons, out-of-frame junctions, or ambiguous translated residues. V3J clonotypes were defined as sequences sharing the same inferred V gene, J gene, and CDR3 amino acid sequence. To compute the percentage overlap between repertoires, the number of shared unique clonotypes was divided by the size of the smaller repertoire. Repertoire richness was assessed with RTK rarefaction, the Chao1 estimator, and Recon v2.1 estimates of unobserved clonotypes. Generation probabilities for all TCRbeta clonotypes obtained by the gDNA method from four donors were computed using OLGA. This is the immuneACCESS table as TCRdb keeps it, with only in-frame sequences that have V and J called. A part of the clones is gone; compared with another copy, unresolved V genes explain less than half, and the rest is unexplained. V and J calls and clone size are copied from that table; D and trimming were computed from the DNA. In this sample the table shows 2 million to 3 million clones, around nine tenths of which occur a single time. In total, the top ten clones hold roughly 0.15% of the sample.

Donors were healthy HIV-negative adults with no recently reported acute infections or vaccinations. Every donor was a Caucasian adult living in Nashville, Tennessee, USA. CD4+ T cells were enriched by magnetic negative selection, after which naive cells were positively selected on CD45RA and the negative fraction was taken as the memory subset. Blood was obtained by leukapheresis, after which PBMCs were separated by Ficoll-Histopaque density gradient centrifugation and cryopreserved in liquid nitrogen vapor phase. Analytical flow cytometry was used to check the purity and quantity of every magnetically sorted T cell population. Each sorted fraction had its genomic DNA isolated and then quantified by UV absorbance on a Nanodrop 2000c. This clone was found once. Its cognate antigen has yet to be identified. Base qualities are not recorded, but no much larger clone differs from it by a single base. V is cut by 5 bases and J by 5 bases, and the space between the germline ends is 15 bases. For CDR1 and CDR2, the germline V gene lists SGHVS and FQNEAQ. CDR3 length: 14 amino acids, cysteine to phenylalanine. Left in the record is the CDR3 DNA by itself, 42 bases read in frame from the first base.

Points the paper makes about the study in general: Naive subsets generally had larger estimated clonotype richness than memory subsets. Pairwise subsampling indicated that sequencing depth was expected to affect the degree of clonotype sharing among donors. Compared with non-shared clonotypes, the clonotypes found in all four sorted-subset donors had higher generation probabilities. About 5% of naive CD4, approximately 3.7% of naive CD8, about 2.1% of memory CD4, and 0.4% of memory CD8 clonotypes were shared across several donors. Only blood was sampled, and tissue TCR repertoires likely differ from those in blood. Because the study included only a small number of donors, the genetic and exposure-history diversity represented was limited. Even with the large sequencing depth, rarefaction of the sorted-subset datasets indicated that sequencing was incomplete.

This clonotype was obtained from a man aged 18 to 35 in good health. The sample taken for sequencing was naive CD4+ T cells sorted from blood. The sample's cell subset or site label is to be understood as: CD45RA+ positively selected. The chain is assembled from TRBV7-8 and TRBJ1-2, with TRBD1 as a weak D call on 5 bases. Here the CDR3 is given as CASSPDTGSYGYTF. The nucleotide sequence is TGTGCCAGCAGCCCGGACACTGGAAGTTATGGCTACACCTTC.